The source of this T cell receptor beta chain is a study of OX40 agonist ivuxolimab in advanced cancers. TCRdb keeps only in-frame clones here, not all; method: immunoSEQ multiplex PCR. Among roughly 23,000 clones, about 77% were seen once, and the ten largest hold about 2%. Source: CD4+ or CD8+ T cells sorted from blood, taken in a trial of the OX40 agonist ivuxolimab. The clonotype comes from an adult with an advanced solid tumor such as melanoma, head and neck, liver or kidney cancer.

The DNA for the CDR3 is TGTGCCAGCAGCTTAGCGGGCGCGGGGTATTCCACAGATACGCAGTATTTT. Protein: CASSLAGAGYSTDTQYF. This chain connects TRBV7-9 to TRBJ2-3; tentative D call: TRBD2 (6 bases). From germline, CDR1 is SEHNR and CDR2 FQNEAQ (reference sequence). The CDR3 contains 17 residues. Trimming removed 0 bases at V and 2 bases at J, with 15 bases between.